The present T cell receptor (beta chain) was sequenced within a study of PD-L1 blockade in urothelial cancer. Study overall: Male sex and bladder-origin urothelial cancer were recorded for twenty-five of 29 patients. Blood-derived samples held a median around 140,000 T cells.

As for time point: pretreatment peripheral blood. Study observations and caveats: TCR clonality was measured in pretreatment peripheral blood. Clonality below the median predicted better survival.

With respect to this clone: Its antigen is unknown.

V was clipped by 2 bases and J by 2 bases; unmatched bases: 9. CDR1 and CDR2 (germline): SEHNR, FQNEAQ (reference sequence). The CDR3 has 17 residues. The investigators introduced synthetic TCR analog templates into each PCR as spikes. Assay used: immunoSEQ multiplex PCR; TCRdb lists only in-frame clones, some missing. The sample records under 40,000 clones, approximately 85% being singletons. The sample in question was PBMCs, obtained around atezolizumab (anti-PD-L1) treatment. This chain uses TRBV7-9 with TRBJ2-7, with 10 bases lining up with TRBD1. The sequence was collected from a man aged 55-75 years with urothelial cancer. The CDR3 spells CASSLFNPGQGTYEQYF. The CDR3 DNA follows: TGTGCCAGCAGCTTATTCAACCCGGGACAGGGGACCTACGAGCAGTACTTC.